This T cell receptor beta chain was identified in a study of T cells in localized non-small cell lung cancer. The junction had 9 bases not matched to a gene; V was cut back by 6 bases and J by 10 bases. Germline CDR1 MDHEN, CDR2 SYDVKM. The CDR3 length is 13 residues. Clones were sequenced by immunoSEQ multiplex PCR, and TCRdb holds only the in-frame ones, with some missing. The data contain around 100,000 clones, approximately 86% of them singletons. Regarding the study as a whole: Uninvolved adjacent lung had more T cell clonality than any other tissue, topping tumor.

Turning to this clone: Its antigen is as yet unknown.

The TCR sequence derives from a man aged 40 to 69 with stage I squamous cell lung carcinoma. The chain has TRBV28 and TRBJ1-1, with 9 nucleotides matching TRBD1. The sample in question was peripheral blood, obtained before any cancer treatment. The CDR3 spells CASSGTGSKRAFF. Written as DNA, the CDR3 is TGTGCCAGCAGCGGGACAGGGTCTAAAAGAGCTTTCTTT.